These 10 T cell receptor beta chains came from one sample sequenced in a study of T cell responses to AZD1222 COVID-19 vaccine. Some clones are missing from TCRdb's copy, which holds only in-frame ones; the method was immunoSEQ multiplex PCR. There are 200,000 or so clones in the sample; 85% to 95% occur only once, and over 0.95% lies in the top ten. The input for sequencing was peripheral blood, taken on day 0 of MenACWY control vaccination. These receptors all stem from an adult in good health.

V is TRBV11-3 and J is TRBJ1-1; D call uncertain. Trimming took 4 bases from V and 0 from J, leaving 6 bases between them. Germline values: CDR1 SGHNT, CDR2 YENEEA. This CDR3 comprises 13 residues. CDR3 bases: TGTGCCAGCAGCTCCGGGTTGAACACTGAAGCTTTCTTT. This codes for CASSSGLNTEAFF.

The chain recombines TRBV6-4 with TRBJ2-7, with 7 positions matching TRBD1. This CDR3 contains 13 residues. CDR1 and CDR2 (germline): MRHNA, SNTAGT. J gave up 5 bases and V 5 bases, and 6 bases lay outside the gene matches. In nucleotides, the CDR3 is TGTGCCAGCAGTCAGGACAGGCTCGACGAGCAGTACTTC. Its translation: CASSQDRLDEQYF.

The chain is built from TRBV6-2 or TRBV6-3 and TRBJ1-2, with D perhaps matching TRBD1 (6 bases). Germline V gives CDR1 MNHEY, CDR2 SVGEGT. The CDR3 totals 13 residues. Trimming stripped 5 bases from V and 4 bases from J, with 11 bases between. The CDR3 reads CASSPTGAYGYTF. CDR3 DNA sequence: TGTGCCAGCAGTCCGACAGGCGCCTATGGCTACACCTTC.

The chain carries TRBV28 and TRBJ1-4; TRBD1 agrees at 10 bases. Germline V lookup: CDR1 MDHEN, CDR2 SYDVKM. V dropped 4 bases and J dropped 8; count of bases not matched to a gene: 10. The CDR3 loop spans 16 amino acids. The CDR3 loop reads CASSSTGGRVDEKLFF. The CDR3 DNA reads TGTGCCAGCAGTTCGACAGGGGGCAGGGTAGACGAAAAACTGTTTTTT. Variable domain in full (rest from reference TRBV28 and TRBJ1-4): DVKVTQSSRYLVKRTGEKVFLECVQDMDHENMFWYRQDPGLGLRLIYFSYDVKMKEKGDIPEGYSVSREKKERFSLILESASTNQTSMYLCASSSTGGRVDEKLFFGSGTQLSVL.

The chain links TRBV29-1 to TRBJ2-1; 9 bases are shared with TRBD1. V lost 4 bases to trimming and J lost 6 bases; unmatched junction nucleotides: 7. The germline CDR1 and CDR2 sequences are SQVTM and ANQGSEA. The CDR3 sequence is 14 residues long. The CDR3 nucleotides read TGCAGCGTTGTGGGGGACAGGGAGGTCAATGAGCAGTTCTTC. Protein product: CSVVGDREVNEQFF.

V gene TRBV28 combines with J gene TRBJ1-5, with D possibly TRBD1 on 5 matching bases. Looked up from germline, CDR1 is MDHEN and CDR2 is SYDVKM. Trimming pared 6 bases from V and 9 bases from J, leaving 27 bases between. The CDR3 runs to 17 residues. In nucleotides, the CDR3 is TGTGCCAGCAGCCATCCTAATTGGGGCCGGGGTATCAGGCCCCAGCATTTT. Encoded protein: CASSHPNWGRGIRPQHF. Combining the CDR3 with reference TRBV28 and TRBJ1-5 gives the whole variable domain DVKVTQSSRYLVKRTGEKVFLECVQDMDHENMFWYRQDPGLGLRLIYFSYDVKMKEKGDIPEGYSVSREKKERFSLILESASTNQTSMYLCASSHPNWGRGIRPQHFGDGTRLSIL.

This chain links TRBV18 with TRBJ2-3; 12 nucleotides match TRBD1. This CDR3 comprises 14 residues. Germline loops: CDR1 KGHSH, CDR2 LQKENI. Germline trimming cut 4 bases from V and 9 bases from J; bases unmatched to any gene: 5. CDR3 in DNA: TGTGCCAGCTCACTCGGGACAGGGGGCAAAACGCAGTATTTT. It codes for CASSLGTGGKTQYF.

The chain recombines TRBV6-5 with TRBJ2-3, with 7 nucleotides matching TRBD1. Germline CDR1 MNHEY, CDR2 SVGAGI. Germline trimming cut 6 bases from V and 3 bases from J; bases unmatched to any gene: 9. CDR3 length equals 15 residues. DNA for the CDR3: TGTGCCAGCAGGGATGGAGCGACAGGGACAGATACGCAGTATTTT. Its translation is CASRDGATGTDTQYF.

The CDR3 here is CASRGPNSGAFDGYTF. The CDR3 DNA sequence: TGTGCCAGCAGGGGACCTAATTCGGGGGCGTTTGATGGCTACACCTTC. This chain links TRBV6-6 with TRBJ1-2, with D perhaps TRBD1 (6 bases). Germline V gives CDR1 MNHNY, CDR2 SVGAGI (reference sequence). With 6 bases removed from V and 6 bases from J, the gap between germline ends came to 23 bases. CDR3 length: 16 amino acids.

CDR3 nucleotide sequence: TGTGCCTCTCGACAGGGGCCCTACGAGCAGTACTTC. Its protein is CASRQGPYEQYF. The chain links TRBV6-4 to TRBJ2-7, with 8 bases matching TRBD1. J was trimmed by 2 bases and V by 11 bases; bases with no gene match: 5. This CDR3 comprises 12 residues. Germline CDR1 and CDR2: MRHNA and SNTAGT.